This T cell receptor (beta chain) emerged from a study of human T cells and chemical hapten exposure. The overall study: Weekly diphenylcyclopropenone doses were given to patients' scalps across the roughly 22-week study. Among samples, TCR yields varied mainly because of small differences in pooled library volume.

TCRdb re-called the RACE reads through MiXCR, storing one row per CDR3 protein. The sample has over 100,000 distinct CDR3 sequences; more than 7% are singletons. Time point of the sample: patch test 2, 6 weeks after DPC sensitization. Specified treatment: therapeutic diphenylcyclopropenone sensitization with weekly scalp DPC. Extraction of total RNA was performed on unfractionated whole blood. From germline, CDR1 is SGHRS and CDR2 YFSETQ. V was pared by 4 bases and J by 4 bases, with 4 bases of the junction left unmatched. CDR3 size: 13 residues. Material: whole blood, obtained in connection with sensitization to the hapten diphenylcyclopropenone (DPC). The chain combines TRBV5-1 with TRBJ1-2; TRBD1 matches at 7 bases. The sequence derives from a middle-aged woman with alopecia areata. Some clones in this sample may be carry-over from other donors' samples. The CDR3 reads CASSIGTAYGYTF. CDR3 bases: TGCGCCAGCAGCATCGGGACAGCCTATGGCTACACCTTC. Looking up the rest from reference TRBV5-1 and TRBJ1-2 gives the full variable domain: KAGVTQTPRYLIKTRGQQVTLSCSPISGHRSVSWYQQTPGQGLQFLFEYFSETQRNKGNFPGRFSGRQFSNSRSEMNVSTLELGDSALYLCASSIGTAYGYTFGSGTRLTVV.